This T cell receptor (beta chain) was found in a study of cytotoxic CD8 clonotypes in ibrutinib-treated CLL. Across the study: The authors obtained response samples at a median of approximately 12 months of treatment, range 6 to 36. General observations from the study: Before falling back toward baseline at progression, clonality had risen at the time of ibrutinib response.

Of note for this clone: The antigen is not known.

The CDR3 length is 16 residues. With 4 bases removed from V and 6 bases from J, the gap between germline ends came to 19 bases. The germline CDR1 and CDR2 sequences are SGHDT and YYEEEE. Using immunoSEQ multiplex PCR, the repertoire was profiled, and TCRdb retains in-frame clones only, with some absent. The repertoire has approximately 190,000 clones, 79% of them found once; the top ten carry about an eighth. V is TRBV5-6 and J is TRBJ2-2; D assignment may be TRBD1 or TRBD2 (5 bases each). The receptor's source is a human donor with chronic lymphocytic leukemia. Specimen: PBMCs, collected after 12 months of ibrutinib treatment. In nucleotides, the CDR3 is TGTGCCAGCAGCAACGGTCCCAGGGTGAGGGCCGGGGAGCTGTTTTTT. Protein product: CASSNGPRVRAGELFF. Variable domain in full (rest from reference TRBV5-6 and TRBJ2-2): DAGVTQSPTHLIKTRGQQVTLRCSPKSGHDTVSWYQQALGQGPQFIFQYYEEEERQRGNFPDRFSGHQFPNYSSELNVNALLLGDSALYLCASSNGPRVRAGELFFGEGSRLTVL.